One sample yielded the 31 T cell receptor beta chains listed below, sequenced in a study of Graves' ophthalmopathy and Graves' hyperthyroidism. Amplification of the TCR beta CDR3 regions used RNA transcripts (as template). The authors performed first-round RT-PCR with HTBI primers and then a second-round multiplex PCR. TCRdb fed the multiplex PCR reads into MiXCR, producing one record per CDR3 protein. The sample yields hundreds of thousands of distinct CDR3 sequences, over 20% seen once. Sequencing input: peripheral blood. These receptors all stem from a woman aged 18-29 years with stable Graves' hyperthyroidism. Some clones in this sample may be carry-over from other donors' samples.

The rearrangement joins TRBV20-1 to TRBJ2-5; D possibly corresponds to TRBD1 (5 bases). The CDR3 sequence is 12 residues long. With 6 bases removed from V and 3 bases from J, the gap between germline ends came to 11 bases. Germline CDR1 and CDR2: DFQATT and SNEGSKA (reference sequence). The CDR3: CSAEPREETQYF. The CDR3 DNA is TGCAGTGCGGAACCCAGGGAAGAGACCCAGTACTTC.

This clonotype showed up many times. The chain couples TRBV6-5 to TRBJ2-5; possibly TRBD1 or TRBD2 for D (5 bases each). Germline CDR1 MNHEY, CDR2 SVGAGI. This CDR3 has 13 residues. V lost 4 bases to trimming and J lost 3 bases, with 9 bases between them. CDR3 amino acids: CASSLLGEETQYF. CDR3 DNA sequence: TGTGCCAGCAGTTTACTGGGGGAAGAGACCCAGTACTTC.

This clonotype came up many times. The chain combines TRBV28 with TRBJ2-5, with 7 bases that match TRBD1. J lost 5 bases, V lost 2 bases, and 8 bases had no gene match. CDR1 and CDR2 from the germline V gene are MDHEN and SYDVKM. The CDR3 is made up of 15 amino acids. This CDR3 reads CASSLGTASGETQYF. CDR3 bases: TGTGCCAGCAGTTTAGGGACAGCTTCTGGGGAGACCCAGTACTTC.

This clonotype was seen a few times. The chain employs TRBV12-3 or TRBV12-4 and TRBJ2-4, with 7 bases that match TRBD1. The CDR3 runs 16 residues. Trimming took 6 bases from V and 0 from J; bases not matched to a gene: 8. The chain's CDR3 is CASRNTGQLAKNIQYF. CDR3 coding DNA: TGTGCCAGCAGGAACACGGGACAGCTAGCCAAAAACATTCAGTACTTC.

This clonotype came up many times. The gene calls are TRBV12-3 or TRBV12-4 and TRBJ2-7, with D perhaps assigned TRBD1 or TRBD2 (6 bases each). The CDR3 totals 12 residues. Trimming removed 6 bases from V and 6 bases from J, with 12 bases in between. CDR3 DNA sequence: TGTGCCAGCAGAAGAGGAGGGGGCGAGCAGTACTTC. Translated: CASRRGGGEQYF.

This clonotype appeared a few times. This chain connects TRBV20-1 to TRBJ1-1, with 9 bases lining up with TRBD1. V lost 6 bases and J lost 4; bases outside the gene matches: 3. The CDR3 consists of 12 residues. Germline CDR1 reads DFQATT; CDR2 reads SNEGSKA (reference sequence). The chain's CDR3 is CSATGGITEAFF. The CDR3 DNA follows: TGCAGTGCCACAGGGGGCATCACTGAAGCTTTCTTT.

This clonotype was found many times. The chain links TRBV7-2 to TRBJ2-7; the match to TRBD2 covers 13 bases. Germline CDR1 reads SGHTA; CDR2 reads FQGNSA. Unmatched junction bases numbered 7, after V lost 6 bases and J lost 5 bases. This CDR3 has 15 residues. CDR3 sequence: CASRETSGGSHEQYF. In nucleotides, the CDR3 is TGTGCCAGCAGAGAGACTAGCGGGGGGTCCCACGAGCAGTACTTC.

This clonotype has a count of ten or more. The chain joins TRBV2 to TRBJ2-4, with a weak D call TRBD2 (5 bases). CDR1 SNHLY and CDR2 FYNNEI come from the germline V gene. The CDR3 spans 14 residues. V gave up 4 bases and J gave up 9 bases, with 16 bases separating them. In DNA, the CDR3 is TGTGCCAGCAGTGGGCACAGAACCAGCGGCATTCAGTACTTC. This codes for CASSGHRTSGIQYF.

V and J are TRBV5-1 and TRBJ2-5, with TRBD1 matching over 10 bases. The J segment lost 3 bases and the V segment lost 3 bases, leaving 5 bases of the junction unmatched. From germline, CDR1 is SGHRS and CDR2 YFSETQ. CDR3 length: 15 residues. The CDR3 DNA sequence: TGCGCCAGCAGCTCCGACGGGACAGGGGAAGAGACCCAGTACTTC. Amino acid sequence: CASSSDGTGEETQYF.

This clonotype came up a few times. V is TRBV30 and J is TRBJ1-2; the D is unclear. The germline CDR1 and CDR2 sequences are GTSNPN and SVGIG (reference sequence). The CDR3 runs 15 residues. V lost 0 bases, J lost 2 bases, and 13 bases lay in between. The CDR3 loop reads CAWSVTGRSNYGYTF. The CDR3 DNA reads TGTGCCTGGAGTGTAACGGGCAGATCCAACTATGGCTACACCTTC.

This clonotype was seen ten or more times. The chain has TRBV6-1 and TRBJ1-5; 9 nucleotides align to TRBD1. J lost 6 bases, V lost 4 bases, and 4 bases had no gene match. The CDR3 loop spans 14 amino acids. CDR1 and CDR2 (germline): MNHNS, SASEGT. The CDR3 region is CASSGNRGPQPQHF. DNA of the CDR3: TGTGCCAGCAGTGGGAACAGGGGGCCTCAGCCCCAGCATTTT.

This clonotype was observed many times. The rearrangement uses TRBV30 and TRBJ2-7, with a weak D call TRBD2 (5 bases). CDR1 is GTSNPN and CDR2 is SVGIG in the germline V gene (reference sequence). This CDR3 has 12 residues. Trimming pared 1 base from V and 7 bases from J, leaving 11 bases between. The chain's CDR3 is CAWSGLSGEQYF. CDR3 DNA: TGTGCCTGGAGTGGCCTTTCGGGGGAGCAGTACTTC.

This clonotype was seen repeatedly, ten times or more. V and J are TRBV12-3 or TRBV12-4 and TRBJ1-1; D unclear. The CDR3 consists of 12 residues. V lost 4 bases and J lost 4, with 7 bases in between. The CDR3 DNA reads as TGTGCCAGCAGTTGGGTTGTCACTGAAGCTTTCTTT. This sequence encodes CASSWVVTEAFF.

The table lists this clonotype with many counts. This chain links TRBV19 with TRBJ1-3; TRBD1 is a possible D gene (6 bases). The V and J ends lost 6 bases and 4 bases respectively, with 16 bases between them. In germline, CDR1 is LNHDA, CDR2 SQIVND (reference sequence). The CDR3 consists of 15 residues. The CDR3 nucleotides are TGTGCCAGTAGGACTCGGACAGCCGACGGAAACACCATATATTTT. This translates into CASRTRTADGNTIYF.

In its sample, this clonotype was seen many times. The chain is built from TRBV6-2 or TRBV6-3 and TRBJ2-3, with 10 bases fitting TRBD1. With 4 bases clipped from V and 0 bases from J, the junction kept 10 bases outside the gene matches. CDR3 length: 18 residues. CDR1 MNHEY and CDR2 SVGEGT come from the germline V gene. CDR3 bases: TGTGCCAGCAGTTCGCTCCGGGACAGGGGCACTAGCACAGATACGCAGTATTTT. It specifies CASSSLRDRGTSTDTQYF.

This clonotype was seen only a few times. The J gene is TRBJ1-1, the V gene TRBV19, with D perhaps TRBD1 (5 bases). The CDR3 consists of 16 residues. Trimming cost V 6 bases and J 5 bases, with 22 bases left between them. Germline values: CDR1 LNHDA, CDR2 SQIVND (reference sequence). The CDR3 here is CASSPQLAGVRTEAFF. CDR3 nucleotides: TGTGCCAGTAGCCCCCAGTTAGCGGGGGTGCGGACTGAAGCTTTCTTT.

In the case of this clonotype: A read error may produce the germline difference seen at one junction end. This CDR3 is CSAPRPPGTGRLGGELFF. The CDR3 DNA reads as TGTAGTGCTCCCCGCCCCCCCGGGACAGGCCGTTTGGGCGGGGAGCTGTTTTTT. V usage is TRBV20-1 and J usage is TRBJ2-2; 8 nucleotides match TRBD1. Germline assignment: CDR1 DFQATT and CDR2 SNEGSKA (reference sequence). The CDR3 length is 18 residues.

The V and J genes are TRBV28 and TRBJ2-5; 10 positions match TRBD2. Germline CDR1 and CDR2: MDHEN and SYDVKM. CDR3 length: 19 amino acids. The junction had 18 bases not matched to a gene; V was cut back by 4 bases and J by 4 bases. The CDR3 DNA reads as TGTGCCAGCAGTTCGGATACAGCGGGAGGGCTTGCATTTCGAGAGACCCAGTACTTC. Translating gives CASSSDTAGGLAFRETQYF. The full variable domain, in which reference TRBV28 and TRBJ2-5 provide the parts outside the CDR3, is DVKVTQSSRYLVKRTGEKVFLECVQDMDHENMFWYRQDPGLGLRLIYFSYDVKMKEKGDIPEGYSVSREKKERFSLILESASTNQTSMYLCASSSDTAGGLAFRETQYFGPGTRLLVL.

The table lists this clonotype with many counts. J is TRBJ2-7 and V is TRBV12-3 or TRBV12-4, with 9 bases lining up with TRBD1. The CDR3 covers 14 residues. V lost 7 bases to trimming and J lost 4 bases; unmatched junction nucleotides: 8. The chain's CDR3 is CASTPQTGGYEQYF. The CDR3 coding sequence is TGTGCCAGCACCCCACAGACAGGGGGGTACGAGCAGTACTTC.

In its sample, this clonotype was seen a few times. This rearrangement joins TRBV6-1 to TRBJ2-2; possibly TRBD1 or TRBD2 for D (6 bases each). Trimming pared 4 bases from V and 0 bases from J, leaving 9 bases between. The CDR3 is made up of 15 amino acids. Germline V gene sequence: CDR1 MNHNS, CDR2 SASEGT. CDR3 loop: CASSGGASNTGELFF. As DNA, the CDR3 is TGTGCCAGCAGTGGGGGGGCCTCGAACACCGGGGAGCTGTTTTTT.

This clonotype was seen many times. V is TRBV19 and J is TRBJ1-1; 8 nucleotides match TRBD1. CDR3 length: 13 amino acids. V trimming: 4 bases; J trimming: 5 bases; junction bases outside the gene matches: 3. The germline V gene encodes CDR1 LNHDA and CDR2 SQIVND (reference sequence). The CDR3 DNA reads as TGTGCCAGTAGTAGACAGGGGTTGACTGAAGCTTTCTTT. Translation gives CASSRQGLTEAFF.

The chain combines TRBV27 with TRBJ2-2; 8 nucleotides match TRBD2. The trim removed 6 bases at V and 6 bases at J, leaving 12 bases unmatched. The CDR3 loop spans 16 amino acids. The germline gives CDR1 MNHEY, CDR2 SMNVEV (reference sequence). CDR3 nucleotide sequence: TGTGCCAGCAGCCCTCCCGGGGGGGGGCGGTCCGGGGAGCTGTTTTTT. It is translated as CASSPPGGGRSGELFF.

The chain is built from TRBV28 and TRBJ2-5; 7 nucleotides align to TRBD1. V trimming: 6 bases; J trimming: 4 bases; junction bases outside the gene matches: 5. Germline assignment: CDR1 MDHEN and CDR2 SYDVKM. CDR3 length equals 13 residues. The CDR3 DNA sequence: TGTGCCAGCAGGATGACAGGGCTAGAGACCCAGTACTTC. This codes for CASRMTGLETQYF.

Only a few counts were recorded for this clonotype. A much larger clonotype is one base distant, so this may be a read error. The V and J genes are TRBV12-5 and TRBJ2-2, with D perhaps matching TRBD2 (6 bases). Germline assignment: CDR1 LGHNT and CDR2 FRNRAP. The CDR3 extends over 19 amino acids. CDR3 residues: CASGLNQIAGLRITGELLF. In DNA, the CDR3 is TGTGCTAGTGGTTTGAACCAAATCGCGGGACTCCGAATCACCGGGGAGCTGTTGTTT.

This clonotype came up a few times. The gene calls are TRBV30 and TRBJ1-5; 8 bases line up with TRBD1. V was clipped by 1 base and J by 4 bases; unmatched bases: 6. The CDR3 consists of 15 residues. Germline values: CDR1 GTSNPN, CDR2 SVGIG (reference sequence). The CDR3: CAWSASGTGNQPQHF. In DNA form, the CDR3 reads TGTGCCTGGAGTGCCTCGGGGACAGGTAATCAGCCCCAGCATTTT.

This clonotype was seen more than once but under ten times. Since a much larger clone is just one base distant, this may be a read error. The V gene is TRBV12-3 or TRBV12-4, the J gene TRBJ2-2, with 9 nucleotides matching TRBD1. There are 15 residues in the CDR3. The DNA for the CDR3 is TGTGCCAGCAGGGGGACAGGGTGGATCACCGGGGAGCTGTGTTTT. Its translation is CASRGTGWITGELCF.

The sample holds a few counts of this clonotype. The CDR3 region is CASSHGLAQQETQYF. DNA for the CDR3: TGTGCCAGCAGCCACGGACTAGCGCAACAAGAGACCCAGTACTTC. The chain employs TRBV7-3 and TRBJ2-5, with 9 bases that match TRBD2. Germline trimming cut 5 bases from V and 2 bases from J; bases unmatched to any gene: 6. Germline assignment: CDR1 SGHTA and CDR2 FQGTGA. CDR3 size: 15 residues. Filled out from reference TRBV7-3 and TRBJ2-5, the complete variable domain reads GAGVSQTPSNKVTEKGKYVELRCDPISGHTALYWYRQSLGQGPEFLIYFQGTGAADDSGLPNDRFFAVRPEGSVSTLKIQRTERGDSAVYLCASSHGLAQQETQYFGPGTRLLVL.

This clonotype was observed many times. The J gene is TRBJ1-5, the V gene TRBV6-1, with D uncertain. The CDR3 contains 14 residues. Germline-derived CDR1 and CDR2 are MNHNS and SASEGT. The V gene lost 6 bases and the J gene lost 2 bases, with 11 bases spanning the gap. The CDR3 DNA follows: TGTGCCAGCAGCCTAGAAGTTGGCAATCAGCCCCAGCATTTT. Encoded protein: CASSLEVGNQPQHF.

With regard to this clonotype: Being one base from a much bigger clone, this may be a read error. Likely a read error: the CDR3 ends without its conserved phenylalanine or tryptophan. This chain uses TRBV2 with TRBJ2-5; no reliable D call. CDR1 is SNHLY, CDR2 FYNNEI, per germline. V was pared by 7 bases and J by 5 bases, with 11 bases between. The CDR3 is 12 residues long. The CDR3 spells CASNVGAETQYS. For the CDR3, the DNA is TGTGCCAGCAATGTGGGTGCGGAGACCCAGTACTCC.

The genes are TRBV20-1 and TRBJ2-5, with D tentatively TRBD2 (6 bases). V was pared by 7 bases and J by 0 bases, with 9 bases between. CDR3 size: 12 residues. Per the germline V gene, CDR1 is DFQATT and CDR2 is SNEGSKA (reference sequence). CDR3 sequence reads: CSVERDQETQYF. The CDR3, as DNA: TGCAGTGTAGAGCGGGACCAAGAGACCCAGTACTTC.

The CDR3 nucleotides are TGTGCCAGCAGTACCCGAGGGAGTGCCAGCTACGAGCAGTACTTC. It is translated as CASSTRGSASYEQYF. The chain is built from TRBV27 and TRBJ2-7; perhaps TRBD2 as D (5 bases). This CDR3 has 15 amino acids. The V end was cut by 5 bases, the J end by 3 bases, with 17 bases between. The germline gives CDR1 MNHEY, CDR2 SMNVEV (reference sequence).